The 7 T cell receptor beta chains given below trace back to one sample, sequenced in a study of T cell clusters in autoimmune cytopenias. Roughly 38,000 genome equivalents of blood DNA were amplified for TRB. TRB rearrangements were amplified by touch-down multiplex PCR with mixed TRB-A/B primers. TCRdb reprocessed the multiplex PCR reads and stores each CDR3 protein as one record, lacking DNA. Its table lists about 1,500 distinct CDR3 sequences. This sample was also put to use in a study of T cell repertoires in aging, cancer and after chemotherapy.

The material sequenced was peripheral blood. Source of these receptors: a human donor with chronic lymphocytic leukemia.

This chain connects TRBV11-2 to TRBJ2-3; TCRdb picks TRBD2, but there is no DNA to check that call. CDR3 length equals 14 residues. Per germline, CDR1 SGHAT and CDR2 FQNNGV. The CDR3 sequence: CASSSRVGTDTQYF.

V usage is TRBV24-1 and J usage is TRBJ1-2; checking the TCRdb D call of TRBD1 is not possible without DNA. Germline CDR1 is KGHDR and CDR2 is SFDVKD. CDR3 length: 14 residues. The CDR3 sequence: CATRGTGDGQRYTF.

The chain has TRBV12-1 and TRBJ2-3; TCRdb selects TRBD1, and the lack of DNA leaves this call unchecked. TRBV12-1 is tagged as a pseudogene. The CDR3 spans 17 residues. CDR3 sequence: CASSSRRGGLTWDTQYF.

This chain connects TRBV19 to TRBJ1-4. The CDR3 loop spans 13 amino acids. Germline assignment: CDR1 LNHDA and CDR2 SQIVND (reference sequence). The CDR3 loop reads CASSREGGEKLFF.

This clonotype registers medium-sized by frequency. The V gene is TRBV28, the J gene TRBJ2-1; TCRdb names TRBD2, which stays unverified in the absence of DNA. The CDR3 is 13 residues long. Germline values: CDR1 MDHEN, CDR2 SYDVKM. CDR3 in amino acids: CASMASGYNEQFF. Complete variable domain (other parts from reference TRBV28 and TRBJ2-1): DVKVTQSSRYLVKRTGEKVFLECVQDMDHENMFWYRQDPGLGLRLIYFSYDVKMKEKGDIPEGYSVSREKKERFSLILESASTNQTSMYLCASMASGYNEQFFGPGTRLTVL.

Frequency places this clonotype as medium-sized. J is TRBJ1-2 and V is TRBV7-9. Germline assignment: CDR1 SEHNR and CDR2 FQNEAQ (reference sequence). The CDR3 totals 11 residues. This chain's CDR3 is CASSRSYGYTF.

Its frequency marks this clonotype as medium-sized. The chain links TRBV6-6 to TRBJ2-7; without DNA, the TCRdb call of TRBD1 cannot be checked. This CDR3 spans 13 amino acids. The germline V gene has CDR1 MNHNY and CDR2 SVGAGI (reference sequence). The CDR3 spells CASSYSPDREQYF.